Below are 26 T cell receptor beta chains sequenced from a single sample in a study of spatial heterogeneity in lung cancer. Study-level findings and limits: Expanded intratumoral alpha and beta TCR counts tracked tumor mutation counts.

These receptors' antigens are unknown. TCRdb recomputed calls from the 5' RACE reads with MiXCR, one row per CDR3 protein. The repertoire holds 6,600 or so distinct CDR3 sequences, with roughly a tenth as singletons. The time point was: sample taken at primary tumor resection. The sequencing used lung tumor tissue, collected at surgery. The source is a female donor with early-stage non-small cell lung cancer.

This clonotype is medium-sized. CDR3 protein: CASSPQGGGAYGDTQYF. The CDR3 bases are TGTGCCAGCAGCCCCCAAGGCGGGGGGGCCTATGGAGATACGCAGTATTTT. V usage is TRBV7-2 and J usage is TRBJ2-3, with 9 bases matching TRBD2. Germline V gives CDR1 SGHTA, CDR2 FQGNSA. V dropped 5 bases and J dropped 5; count of bases not matched to a gene: 14. This CDR3 spans 17 amino acids. Full variable domain (rest looked up from reference TRBV7-2 and TRBJ2-3): GAGVSQSPSNKVTEKGKDVELRCDPISGHTALYWYRQSLGQGLEFLIYFQGNSAPDKSGLPSDRFSAERTGGSVSTLTIQRTQQEDSAVYLCASSPQGGGAYGDTQYFGPGTRLTVL.

This clonotype is deemed large. The chain combines TRBV29-1 with TRBJ2-5; D gene ambiguous. Trimming removed 6 bases from V and 3 bases from J, with 5 bases in between. CDR3 length equals 10 residues. Germline lookup yields CDR1 SQVTM and CDR2 ANQGSEA. Here the CDR3 DNA reads TGCAGCGTGGAGAAAGAGACCCAGTACTTC. The encoded protein is CSVEKETQYF.

The chain's CDR3 is CASSSMDRGLYEQYF. The CDR3 DNA is TGTGCCAGCAGCTCTATGGACAGGGGGCTTTACGAGCAGTACTTC. The chain couples TRBV7-2 to TRBJ2-7, with 11 bases aligning to TRBD1. The germline CDR1 and CDR2 sequences are SGHTA and FQGNSA. CDR3 length: 15 residues. Trimming cost V 4 bases and J 4 bases; bases outside gene matches: 6.

The V gene is TRBV4-2, the J gene TRBJ2-3; the D gene is possibly TRBD2 (6 bases). The germline gives CDR1 LGHNA, CDR2 YNFKEQ. V dropped 3 bases and J dropped 4 bases, with 20 bases sitting between them. This CDR3 is 17 amino acids long. Written as DNA, the CDR3 is TGTGCCAGCAGCCAGGCCCGGGACTTAAATGCGGCAGATACGCAGTATTTT. This encodes CASSQARDLNAADTQYF.

This clonotype qualifies as medium-sized. The V and J genes are TRBV2 and TRBJ2-3, with D uncertain. The CDR3 is 16 residues long. CDR1 is SNHLY, CDR2 FYNNEI, per germline. V dropped 10 bases and J dropped 4 bases, with 24 bases sitting between them. Here the CDR3 reads CANIKRIPPKSDTQYF. CDR3 coding DNA: TGTGCCAACATAAAAAGGATTCCGCCGAAGTCAGATACGCAGTATTTT. The full variable domain, with the rest looked up from reference TRBV2 and TRBJ2-3, is EPEVTQTPSHQVTQMGQEVILRCVPISNHLYFYWYRQILGQKVEFLVSFYNNEISEKSEIFDDQFSVERPDGSNFTLKIRSTKLEDSAMYFCANIKRIPPKSDTQYFGPGTRLTVL.

About this clonotype: A read error may be the cause here, since a much bigger clone is one base away. This chain links TRBV7-2 with TRBJ2-3; 7 bases match TRBD2. CDR3 length equals 15 residues. The germline gives CDR1 SGHTA, CDR2 FQGNSA. J gave up 7 bases and V 0 bases, and 7 bases lay outside the gene matches. The CDR3 loop is CASSLAGGVMYTQYF. For the CDR3, the DNA is TGTGCCAGCAGCTTAGCTGGGGGGGTGATGTATACGCAGTATTTT.

In this sample, this clonotype turned up many times. The rearrangement links TRBV7-6 to TRBJ2-7; D might be TRBD1 (6 bases). V was trimmed by 5 bases and J by 6 bases, leaving 20 bases between them. The CDR3 has 15 amino acids. Germline assignment: CDR1 SGHVS and CDR2 FNYEAQ. CDR3 sequence (DNA): TGTGCCAGCAGCGAGGCAGTGACAGGCACAATCGAGCAGTACTTC. Translation: CASSEAVTGTIEQYF.

This clonotype has more than one count but fewer than ten. This chain connects TRBV7-2 to TRBJ1-4; D is possibly TRBD1 (6 bases). The germline CDR1 and CDR2 sequences are SGHTA and FQGNSA. Deletions cut 5 bases from V and 2 bases from J, with 18 bases between. The CDR3 consists of 17 residues. CDR3 DNA sequence: TGTGCCAGCAGCGCACGCGGGGGGCAGTCGACTAATGAAAAACTGTTTTTT. Protein: CASSARGGQSTNEKLFF.

Regarding this clonotype: Just one base apart from a much larger clone, this may be a read error. The V gene is TRBV3-1, the J gene TRBJ1-2, with D possibly being TRBD1 (6 bases). The CDR3 runs 13 residues. In germline, CDR1 is LGHDT, CDR2 YNNKEL (reference sequence). Written as DNA, the CDR3 is TGTGTCAGCAGCTCCGGACAGAACTATGGCTACACCTTC. This encodes CVSSSGQNYGYTF. Complete variable domain (other parts from reference TRBV3-1 and TRBJ1-2): DTAVSQTPKYLVTQMGNDKSIKCEQNLGHDTMYWYKQDSKKFLKIMFSYNNKELIINETVPNRFSPKSPDKAHLNLHINSLELGDSAVYFCVSSSGQNYGYTFGSGTRLTVV.

The table lists this clonotype with a few counts. The V call is TRBV27, the J call TRBJ2-7; D possibly uses TRBD1 or TRBD2 (6 bases each). V gave up 4 bases and J gave up 7 bases, with 17 bases separating them. The germline CDR1 and CDR2 sequences are MNHEY and SMNVEV (reference sequence). The CDR3 spans 14 residues. For the CDR3, the DNA is TGTGCCAGCAGTTCGCCCGGGGGCGAGGGGGAGCAGTACTTC. Protein: CASSSPGGEGEQYF.

This clonotype was seen repeatedly, ten times or more. The rearrangement uses TRBV28 and TRBJ1-1; D unresolved. Per the germline V gene, CDR1 is MDHEN and CDR2 is SYDVKM. Trimming removed 4 bases at V and 1 base at J, with 10 bases between. This CDR3 is 14 amino acids long. CDR3 DNA: TGTGCCAGCAGTTCCGGTCGGGGGAACACTGAAGCTTTCTTT. This encodes CASSSGRGNTEAFF.

The V call is TRBV28, the J call TRBJ2-7, with TRBD1 matching 12 bases. There are 15 residues in the CDR3. The ends lost 6 bases at V and 6 bases at J; junction bases unmatched: 9. In germline, CDR1 is MDHEN, CDR2 SYDVKM. CDR3 in amino acids: CASSLTGTGGGEQYF. The CDR3 nucleotides read TGTGCCAGCAGCCTTACCGGGACAGGGGGCGGCGAGCAGTACTTC.

The chain couples TRBV27 to TRBJ2-2; TRBD2 is a possible D gene (5 bases). The CDR3 loop spans 11 amino acids. The germline gives CDR1 MNHEY, CDR2 SMNVEV (reference sequence). The germline V and J ends were trimmed by 7 bases and 6 bases, with 6 bases remaining between them. The CDR3 reads CASNGAGELFF. The CDR3 coding sequence is TGTGCCAGCAACGGGGCCGGGGAGCTGTTTTTT.

Within the sample, this clonotype is medium-sized. The chain couples TRBV10-2 to TRBJ2-2; the D gene is possibly TRBD1 (5 bases). Looked up from germline, CDR1 is WSHSY and CDR2 is SAAADI. The CDR3 extends over 14 amino acids. Trimming cost V 6 bases and J 3 bases, with 11 bases left between them. CDR3 sequence reads: CASRAGIHTGELFF. The CDR3 DNA reads as TGCGCCAGCAGGGCAGGGATCCACACCGGGGAGCTGTTTTTT.

By frequency in the sample, this clonotype is medium-sized. The chain is built from TRBV6-1 and TRBJ2-1, with 7 positions matching TRBD1. J gave up 14 bases and V 7 bases, and 14 bases lay outside the gene matches. The CDR3 is 13 amino acids. In germline, CDR1 is MNHNS, CDR2 SASEGT. The CDR3 reads CASTGRTETGKFF. CDR3 sequence (DNA): TGTGCCAGCACCGGAAGAACCGAGACAGGGAAGTTCTTC.

By share, this clonotype ranks as medium-sized. The V and J genes are TRBV20-1 and TRBJ1-1; no definite D call. Germline lookup yields CDR1 DFQATT and CDR2 SNEGSKA (reference sequence). This CDR3 has 16 amino acids. Trimming took 0 bases from V and 0 from J, leaving 14 bases between them. CDR3 amino acids: CSARDLGKGLNTEAFF. The DNA for the CDR3 is TGCAGTGCTAGAGATCTGGGGAAGGGCCTGAACACTGAAGCTTTCTTT.

The V and J genes are TRBV19 and TRBJ1-6; TRBD1 agrees at 8 bases. The CDR3 runs to 15 residues. Germline assignment: CDR1 LNHDA and CDR2 SQIVND (reference sequence). J gave up 5 bases and V 3 bases, and 3 bases lay outside the gene matches. For the CDR3, the DNA is TGTGCCAGTAGTATGAACAGGGGGAATAATTCACCCCTCCACTTT. This gives the protein CASSMNRGNNSPLHF.

This rearrangement joins TRBV6-1 to TRBJ2-7; D is undetermined. Germline CDR1 reads MNHNS; CDR2 reads SASEGT. V gave up 7 bases and J gave up 5 bases, with 18 bases separating them. The CDR3 sequence is 14 residues long. The CDR3 DNA is TGTGCCAGCAACCTCGCCTACCTAACCCACGAGCAGTACTTC. Protein: CASNLAYLTHEQYF.

This clonotype has a count of ten or more. This chain joins TRBV28 and TRBJ2-3, with a tentative D call TRBD2 (5 bases). The germline CDR1 and CDR2 sequences are MDHEN and SYDVKM. This CDR3 is built from 13 residues. The V end was cut by 9 bases, the J end by 0 bases, with 10 bases between. The CDR3 is CARRRQSTDTQYF. CDR3 sequence (DNA): TGTGCCAGGAGGAGGCAGAGCACAGATACGCAGTATTTT.

The rearrangement uses TRBV5-1 and TRBJ1-1; D is unclear. CDR1 and CDR2 (germline): SGHRS, YFSETQ. The V gene lost 4 bases and the J gene lost 3 bases, with 7 bases spanning the gap. The CDR3 totals 12 residues. This CDR3 reads CASSGEHTEAFF. The CDR3 DNA reads as TGCGCCAGCAGCGGGGAGCACACTGAAGCTTTCTTT.

By share of the sample, this clonotype is medium-sized. CDR3 in amino acids: CASSLVPGQGAYEQYF. In DNA form, the CDR3 reads TGTGCCAGCAGTTTAGTCCCGGGACAGGGTGCCTACGAGCAGTACTTC. The chain combines TRBV12-3 or TRBV12-4 with TRBJ2-7, with TRBD1 matching 9 bases. J gave up 2 bases and V 1 base, and 6 bases lay outside the gene matches. This CDR3 has 16 amino acids.

This clonotype showed up just a few times. The DNA for the CDR3 is TGTGCCAGCAGTGGAGTGGATGGGGATTATCAGCCCCAGCATTTT. The encoded protein is CASSGVDGDYQPQHF. The chain employs TRBV2 and TRBJ1-5; D remains ambiguous. The germline gives CDR1 SNHLY, CDR2 FYNNEI. The CDR3 totals 15 residues. V dropped 4 bases and J dropped 5 bases, with 15 bases sitting between them.

V is TRBV6-1 and J is TRBJ2-7, with 10 bases matching TRBD1. V was pared by 7 bases and J by 7 bases, with 13 bases of the junction left unmatched. Germline CDR1 reads MNHNS; CDR2 reads SASEGT. The CDR3 totals 15 residues. For the CDR3, the DNA is TGTGCCAGCATACTGTACGGACAGGGGGGTAAGGAGCAGTACTTC. Translating gives CASILYGQGGKEQYF.

This clonotype was seen many times. The V call is TRBV6-1, the J call TRBJ1-6; unclear D gene. V lost 0 bases and J lost 4, with 22 bases in between. Germline V gene sequence: CDR1 MNHNS, CDR2 SASEGT. This CDR3 is 20 amino acids long. Here the CDR3 DNA reads TGTGCCAGCAGTGAAGCGCGTCCAGCCCCCTCTCGCCTATATAATTCACCCCTCCACTTT. It specifies CASSEARPAPSRLYNSPLHF.

This rearrangement joins TRBV20-1 to TRBJ1-2; D perhaps matches TRBD1 (6 bases). Germline loops: CDR1 DFQATT, CDR2 SNEGSKA (reference sequence). Trimming shortened V by 3 bases and J by 5 bases, and 10 bases separated the two germline ends. The CDR3 has 12 amino acids. CDR3 bases: TGCAGTGCTAGTCAGGGGACTTATGGCTACACCTTC. As protein: CSASQGTYGYTF.

The CDR3 DNA reads TGTGCCAGCAGTCCTGGGGACAGCTCTTACAATGAGCAGTTCTTC. It yields the protein CASSPGDSSYNEQFF. The chain recombines TRBV27 with TRBJ2-1; TRBD1 matches at 7 bases. Germline CDR1 reads MNHEY; CDR2 reads SMNVEV (reference sequence). With V trimmed by 5 bases and J by 4 bases, 8 bases remained unmatched. This CDR3 spans 15 amino acids.